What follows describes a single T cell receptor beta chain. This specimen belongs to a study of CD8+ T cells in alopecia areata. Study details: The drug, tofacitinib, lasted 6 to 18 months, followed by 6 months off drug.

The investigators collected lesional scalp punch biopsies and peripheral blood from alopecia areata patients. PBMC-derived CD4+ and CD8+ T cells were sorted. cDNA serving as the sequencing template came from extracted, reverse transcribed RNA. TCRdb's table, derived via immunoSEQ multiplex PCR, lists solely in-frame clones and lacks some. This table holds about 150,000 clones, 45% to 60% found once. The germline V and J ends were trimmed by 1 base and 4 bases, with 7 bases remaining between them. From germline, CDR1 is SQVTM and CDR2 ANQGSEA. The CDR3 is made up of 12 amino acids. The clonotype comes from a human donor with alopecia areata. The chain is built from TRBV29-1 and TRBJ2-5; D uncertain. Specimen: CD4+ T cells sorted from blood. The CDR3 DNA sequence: TGCAGCGTTGAAGTCTGGCGAGAGACCCAGTACTTC. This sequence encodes CSVEVWRETQYF.